The 5 T cell receptor beta chains presented below share a single source sample, sequenced in a study of cytomegalovirus exposure and HLA in healthy donors. The primer mix had 60 Vbeta and 13 Jbeta primers. Measured with immunoSEQ multiplex PCR; TCRdb has only the in-frame clones, and not every one. The table lists about 170,000 clones, around 83% of them singletons, with 2% to 3% in the top ten. The sample was PBMCs. These receptors were taken from a man aged 30 to 45 in good health and CMV-seropositive.

The gene calls are TRBV9 and TRBJ2-2, with D tentatively TRBD2 (6 bases). The length of the CDR3 is 14 residues. Germline values: CDR1 SGDLS, CDR2 YYNGEE. The V and J ends lost 1 base and 6 bases respectively, with 10 bases between them. In nucleotides, the CDR3 is TGTGCCAGCAGCGTAACGGGAGTTGCCGGGGAGCTGTTTTTT. Amino acids: CASSVTGVAGELFF.

This chain links TRBV2 with TRBJ1-2; 10 bases fit TRBD1. Germline CDR1 and CDR2: SNHLY and FYNNEI. The CDR3 contains 13 residues. V lost 8 bases, J lost 9 bases, and 9 bases stayed unmatched. The CDR3 coding sequence is TGTGCCAGCGTGTCCGGGGACAGGGGAAGCTACACCTTC. Its translation is CASVSGDRGSYTF.

V and J are TRBV6-5 and TRBJ2-7, with 12 bases lining up with TRBD2. CDR1 MNHEY and CDR2 SVGAGI come from the germline V gene. The V and J ends lost 6 bases and 0 bases, in that order; junction bases with no gene match: 0. The CDR3 length is 14 residues. CDR3 sequence reads: CASRTSGSSYEQYV. The DNA of the CDR3 is TGTGCCAGCAGGACTAGCGGGAGCTCCTACGAGCAGTACGTC.

The chain recombines TRBV7-9 with TRBJ2-1, with 9 bases fitting TRBD2. Germline loops: CDR1 SEHNR, CDR2 FQNEAQ (reference sequence). J gave up 3 bases and V 5 bases, and 8 bases lay outside the gene matches. The CDR3 length is 16 residues. The CDR3 loop reads CASSNPTSGIYNEQFF. Here the CDR3 DNA reads TGTGCCAGCAGCAACCCGACTAGCGGAATCTACAATGAGCAGTTCTTC.

The J gene is TRBJ1-1, the V gene TRBV11-3; D may be TRBD1 (6 bases). With 3 bases removed from V and 1 base from J, the gap between germline ends came to 6 bases. This CDR3 is built from 13 residues. Germline CDR1 is SGHNT and CDR2 is YENEEA. The CDR3 reads CASSLGQNTEAFF. The CDR3 region has the DNA TGTGCCAGCAGCTTGGGACAGAACACTGAAGCTTTCTTT.